Listed below are T cell receptor beta chains from one sample, sequenced in a study of blood T cell repertoires in COVID-19. Sequencing was performed with immunoSEQ multiplex PCR; in TCRdb, only in-frame clones are kept and a portion is missing. The table shows about 360,000 clones, with roughly 90% occurring only once. Sequencing used peripheral blood. These receptors came from an older woman with COVID-19, enrolled during active disease. Both conserved end residues are part of each CDR3. The D gene is left open where the match is weak. Only some rows state a clone size, as once, few, many or a class for expanded clones.

abundance,d_gene,j_gene,v_gene,CDR3aa,CDR3nt
once,.,TRBJ2-2,TRBV12-3/TRBV12-4,CASSPLGELFF,TGTGCCAGCAGTCCCCTCGGGGAGCTGTTTTTT
.,.,TRBJ1-2,TRBV4-3,CASSQEHRVGDGYTF,TGCGCCAGCAGCCAAGAGCACAGGGTTGGGGATGGCTACACCTTC
.,.,TRBJ2-5,TRBV7-8,CASSLWSAETQYF,TGTGCCAGCAGCTTATGGTCCGCGGAGACCCAGTACTTC
.,.,TRBJ1-6,TRBV12-2,CAGRTPIRSPLHF,TGTGCAGGTCGCACACCAATCAGGTCACCCCTCCACTTT
.,.,TRBJ2-2,TRBV5-1,CASSLGQVRNTGELFF,TGCGCCAGCAGCTTGGGCCAGGTCCGGAACACCGGGGAGCTGTTTTTT
.,TRBD1,TRBJ1-1,TRBV27,CASSLDRDTEAFF,TGTGCCAGCAGTCTCGACAGGGACACTGAAGCTTTCTTT
once,.,TRBJ1-1,TRBV19,CASTIDGGVGTEAFF,TGTGCCAGTACCATTGATGGTGGAGTAGGCACTGAAGCTTTCTTT
.,TRBD2,TRBJ2-5,TRBV28,CASSSSGVGETQYF,TGTGCCAGCAGCTCCAGCGGGGTCGGGGAGACCCAGTACTTC
.,TRBD1,TRBJ2-7,TRBV2,CASRDRGHEQYF,TGTGCCAGCAGGGACAGGGGCCACGAGCAGTACTTC
.,.,TRBJ1-5,TRBV6-5,CASSRRETSNQPQHF,TGTGCCAGCAGCCGCAGGGAAACAAGCAATCAGCCCCAGCATTTT
.,TRBD1,TRBJ1-5,TRBV30,CAWSEGTVNNQPQHF,TGTGCCTGGAGTGAAGGGACAGTTAACAATCAGCCCCAGCATTTT
.,TRBD1,TRBJ1-6,TRBV27,CASSKTGGNSPLHF,TGTGCCAGCAGCAAGACAGGGGGCAATTCACCCCTCCACTTT
.,.,TRBJ1-2,TRBV27,CASSPRAGLNYGYTF,TGTGCCAGCAGCCCAAGGGCAGGACTTAACTATGGCTACACCTTC
.,TRBD1,TRBJ1-6,TRBV11-2,CASSFAGGTYNSPLHF,TGTGCCAGCAGCTTCGCAGGGGGAACCTATAATTCACCCCTCCACTTT
.,TRBD1,TRBJ2-1,TRBV7-7,CASSKGTADNEQFF,TGTGCCAGCAGCAAGGGGACAGCTGACAATGAGCAGTTCTTC
.,.,TRBJ2-2,TRBV19,CASSIGSRELFF,TGTGCCAGTAGTATAGGGAGCAGGGAGCTGTTTTTT
.,.,TRBJ1-4,TRBV9,CASSVDSTNEKLFF,TGTGCCAGCAGCGTAGACAGCACTAATGAAAAACTGTTTTTT
.,TRBD1,TRBJ2-2,TRBV11-3,CASSLSGTGNTGELFF,TGTGCCAGCAGCTTATCCGGGACAGGGAACACCGGGGAGCTGTTTTTT
.,.,TRBJ1-6,TRBV6-4,CASSPGDLRGSPLHF,TGTGCCAGCAGTCCCGGGGACCTCAGGGGTTCACCCCTCCACTTT
.,TRBD2,TRBJ2-7,TRBV7-2,CASSPRTSGVYEQYF,TGTGCCAGCAGCCCCCGGACTAGCGGGGTGTACGAGCAGTACTTC
.,TRBD1,TRBJ1-2,TRBV28,CATPGTGPGYGYTF,TGTGCCACCCCCGGGACAGGGCCGGGCTATGGCTACACCTTC
.,TRBD1,TRBJ1-4,TRBV6-6,CASSYGDSPTNEKLFF,TGTGCCAGCAGTTACGGGGACAGTCCAACTAATGAAAAACTGTTTTTT
.,.,TRBJ2-2,TRBV12-5,CASGHNAGTGELFF,TGTGCTAGTGGTCACAACGCAGGTACCGGGGAGCTGTTTTTT
.,TRBD1,TRBJ2-7,TRBV30,CAIARTGSWGYEQYF,TGTGCCATCGCCAGGACAGGAAGTTGGGGATACGAGCAGTACTTC
.,.,TRBJ2-5,TRBV2,CASSLTEETQYF,TGTGCCAGCAGCCTAACGGAAGAGACCCAGTACTTC
.,TRBD2,TRBJ2-2,TRBV9,CASSFRGGTGTGELFF,TGTGCCAGCAGCTTCCGGGGGGGAACGGGCACCGGGGAGCTGTTTTTT
.,TRBD1,TRBJ2-3,TRBV5-1,CASTPGQGTDTQYF,TGCGCCAGCACCCCGGGACAGGGGACAGATACGCAGTATTTT
.,TRBD1,TRBJ1-1,TRBV29-1,CSAHDRAETEAFF,TGCAGCGCTCACGACAGGGCCGAAACTGAAGCTTTCTTT
.,.,TRBJ2-2,TRBV6-5,CASSYQGGGELFF,TGTGCCAGCAGTTATCAGGGGGGCGGGGAGCTGTTTTTT
.,.,TRBJ2-5,TRBV5-1,CASSLAEETQYF,TGCGCCAGCAGCTTGGCCGAAGAGACCCAGTACTTC
.,.,TRBJ2-5,TRBV7-2,CASEPFAGARVQYF,TGTGCCAGCGAACCCTTTGCGGGGGCTCGGGTCCAGTACTTC
once,TRBD1,TRBJ1-3,TRBV19,CASSIRTGGSGNTIYF,TGTGCCAGTAGTATTCGGACAGGAGGCTCTGGAAACACCATATATTTT
.,.,TRBJ2-7,TRBV5-6,CASSFGRHYEQYF,TGTGCCAGCAGCTTCGGGAGACACTACGAGCAGTACTTC
once,TRBD1,TRBJ2-7,TRBV19,CASRNTGARYEQYF,TGTGCCAGTAGAAACACAGGGGCTCGCTACGAGCAGTACTTC
.,.,TRBJ2-3,TRBV5-1,CASRVDSRSLDTQYF,TGCGCCAGCAGGGTGGACAGCCGTTCATTGGATACGCAGTATTTT
.,TRBD2,TRBJ2-3,TRBV7-8,CASSQAIAGGRTDTQYF,TGTGCCAGCAGTCAAGCAATAGCGGGGGGGCGCACAGATACGCAGTATTTT
.,TRBD1,TRBJ2-1,TRBV2,CASNRGSYNEQFF,TGTGCCAGCAACAGGGGGAGCTACAATGAGCAGTTCTTC
.,TRBD2,TRBJ2-3,TRBV11-2,CASSLEMGLVDTQYF,TGTGCCAGCAGCTTAGAAATGGGACTAGTTGATACGCAGTATTTT
.,.,TRBJ2-5,TRBV2,CASSFRVSEKTQYF,TGTGCCAGCAGTTTCCGGGTCTCTGAAAAGACCCAGTACTTC
.,TRBD1,TRBJ2-7,TRBV6-5,CASSSPGTGGEQYF,TGTGCCAGCAGTTCCCCCGGGACAGGGGGCGAGCAGTACTTC
.,TRBD1,TRBJ1-1,TRBV2,CASTLRTGNTEAFF,TGTGCCAGCACCTTACGGACAGGGAACACTGAAGCTTTCTTT
.,TRBD2,TRBJ2-3,TRBV28,CASSLFLAGVEDTQYF,TGTGCCAGCAGCTTATTCCTAGCGGGGGTTGAGGATACGCAGTATTTT
once,TRBD1,TRBJ2-1,TRBV6-5,CASSPGGAKNEQFF,TGTGCCAGCAGCCCAGGGGGCGCAAAAAATGAGCAGTTCTTC
.,.,TRBJ1-2,TRBV6-5,CASRPTGSDGYTF,TGTGCCAGCAGACCAACAGGGTCGGATGGCTACACCTTC
.,.,TRBJ1-3,TRBV6-5,CASSLAASGNTIYF,TGTGCCAGCAGTTTAGCAGCCTCTGGAAACACCATATATTTT
.,TRBD2,TRBJ2-2,TRBV7-2,CASSLRRGRSGELFF,TGTGCCAGCAGCTTAAGGCGGGGGAGGTCCGGGGAGCTGTTTTTT
.,TRBD1,TRBJ1-3,TRBV4-1,CASSQSGTGSFGNTIYF,TGCGCCAGCAGCCAATCCGGGACAGGGAGTTTTGGAAACACCATATATTTT
.,TRBD2,TRBJ2-3,TRBV12-3/TRBV12-4,CASTLTAGDTQYF,TGTGCCAGCACGCTGACAGCGGGGGATACGCAGTATTTT
few,.,TRBJ1-2,TRBV7-2,CASRSSYGYTF,TGTGCCAGCAGGAGCTCCTATGGCTACACCTTC
once,TRBD1,TRBJ2-2,TRBV25-1,CASAPRTGLPRELFF,TGTGCCAGTGCCCCCCGGACAGGGCTCCCCCGGGAGCTGTTTTTT
.,.,TRBJ2-7,TRBV30,CAIRGLRIYEQYF,TGTGCCATAAGGGGTCTTAGAATTTACGAGCAGTACTTC
.,.,TRBJ1-5,TRBV2,CASTQEVLNQPQHF,TGTGCCAGCACCCAGGAGGTCCTCAATCAGCCCCAGCATTTT
.,.,TRBJ2-7,TRBV6-6,CASTAAEGEQYF,TGTGCCAGCACCGCGGCGGAGGGGGAGCAGTACTTC
.,.,TRBJ1-5,TRBV27,CASSLLGDTQPQHF,TGTGCCAGCAGTTTACTCGGGGATACACAGCCCCAGCATTTT
.,TRBD1,TRBJ2-7,TRBV30,CAGGQGVGYEQYF,TGTGCCGGGGGACAGGGGGTAGGGTACGAGCAGTACTTC
.,TRBD1,TRBJ2-5,TRBV7-9,CASSLRSGGAETQYF,TGTGCCAGCAGCTTGAGATCAGGGGGCGCGGAGACCCAGTACTTC
.,.,TRBJ2-3,TRBV6-2/TRBV6-3,CASSFSSTSTDTQYF,TGTGCCAGCAGCTTTAGCAGCACTAGCACAGATACGCAGTATTTT
.,TRBD2,TRBJ2-7,TRBV5-1,CASSFLAGGGEQYF,TGCGCCAGCAGCTTTCTAGCGGGGGGTGGCGAGCAGTACTTC
once,TRBD2,TRBJ2-2,TRBV9,CASSVRDYSNTGELFF,TGTGCCAGCAGCGTCCGGGACTATTCGAACACCGGGGAGCTGTTTTTT